Included here is one T cell receptor beta chain sequence, with context. This sample was taken from a study of blood T cell repertoires in COVID-19. Turning to the study itself: COVID-19 samples, acute and convalescent, were from the United States, Italy and Spain. The cDNA or gDNA used as material had been derived from T cells, B-cell-depleted T cells, or PBMCs.

Original methodology: Using reference gene primer amplification, nucleated cell counts were estimated. Some clones are missing from TCRdb's copy, which holds only in-frame ones; the method was immunoSEQ multiplex PCR. The V and J calls and the clone size are those of that table, but D and trimming were determined from the DNA. Here the sample spans about 160,000 clones, roughly 82% being singletons. Followed over time, Seattle patients had been enrolled while infection was active. Trimming removed 0 bases from V and 2 bases from J, with 5 bases in between. Germline CDR1 SGHRS, CDR2 YFSETQ. The CDR3 sequence is 13 residues long.

This clonotype originated in a woman between 35 and 50 years old with COVID-19, enrolled during active disease. This rearrangement joins TRBV5-1 to TRBJ1-2; D call uncertain. The specimen sequenced was peripheral blood. The CDR3 spells CASSLAPNYGYTF. The CDR3 nucleotides are TGCGCCAGCAGCTTGGCCCCGAACTATGGCTACACCTTC.